Listed below are T cell receptor beta chains from one sample, sequenced in a study of neurological immune-mediated disorders. TCRdb reprocessed the 5' RACE reads with MiXCR, giving one entry per CDR3 protein. Among about 49,000 distinct CDR3 sequences listed, more than 8.5% were seen once. The sequencing input was PBMCs. These receptors were obtained from a middle-aged woman in good health. Each CDR3 is given without its conserved first and last residue.

j_gene: TRBJ2-5
v_gene: TRBV5-1
CDR3aa: ASSLEPGDSETQY

j_gene: TRBJ1-2
v_gene: TRBV15
CDR3aa: ATSVPGGYNGYT

j_gene: TRBJ2-2
v_gene: TRBV12-3/TRBV12-4
CDR3aa: ASTHREGLAGGKHGELF

j_gene: TRBJ2-7
v_gene: TRBV5-1
CDR3aa: ASSLLGGESDQY

j_gene: TRBJ2-7
v_gene: TRBV7-9
CDR3aa: ASSRTGTGRFYEQY

j_gene: TRBJ1-1
v_gene: TRBV29-1
CDR3aa: STAPGQDRTEAF

j_gene: TRBJ2-1
v_gene: TRBV29-1
CDR3aa: SVDRTGYHEQF

j_gene: TRBJ2-2
v_gene: TRBV9
CDR3aa: ASSVGSGDTGELF

j_gene: TRBJ2-5
v_gene: TRBV5-5
CDR3aa: ASSLLSGVRETQY

j_gene: TRBJ2-4
v_gene: TRBV27
CDR3aa: ASRKAGAKNIQY

j_gene: TRBJ1-1
v_gene: TRBV6-2/TRBV6-3
CDR3aa: ASSLTGLRTEAF

j_gene: TRBJ2-7
v_gene: TRBV10-3
CDR3aa: ATVSHPRWD

j_gene: TRBJ1-4
v_gene: TRBV15
CDR3aa: ATSRDGWATNEKLF

j_gene: TRBJ2-4
v_gene: TRBV5-8
CDR3aa: ASSLDRTDREY

j_gene: TRBJ1-1
v_gene: TRBV5-1
CDR3aa: ATRGGSKSTEAF

j_gene: TRBJ1-5
v_gene: TRBV5-1
CDR3aa: ASSPGGKDQPQH

j_gene: TRBJ2-3
v_gene: TRBV5-6
CDR3aa: ASRIQNTQY

j_gene: TRBJ2-6
v_gene: TRBV7-8
CDR3aa: ASSRRLGSPGANVLT

j_gene: TRBJ1-2
v_gene: TRBV6-1
CDR3aa: ASSESGTYGYT

j_gene: TRBJ2-1
v_gene: TRBV5-1
CDR3aa: ASSVGAGFSDEQF

j_gene: TRBJ1-1
v_gene: TRBV6-6
CDR3aa: VSSKTGADTEAL

j_gene: TRBJ1-2
v_gene: TRBV12-3/TRBV12-4
CDR3aa: ASSLKQGASGYT

j_gene: TRBJ2-1
v_gene: TRBV29-1
CDR3aa: SVSLYNEQF

j_gene: TRBJ2-7
v_gene: TRBV4-1
CDR3aa: ASSQAQLEFTAYEQY

j_gene: TRBJ1-1
v_gene: TRBV10-3
CDR3aa: AISEKQGAKVEAF

j_gene: TRBJ2-1
v_gene: TRBV6-2/TRBV6-3
CDR3aa: ASTAGTSGYNEQF

j_gene: TRBJ1-1
v_gene: TRBV12-3/TRBV12-4
CDR3aa: ASSRQGLDTEAF

j_gene: TRBJ2-5
v_gene: TRBV5-1
CDR3aa: ASSLGREQETQY

j_gene: TRBJ1-6
v_gene: TRBV20-1
CDR3aa: SAPGQGNSPLH

j_gene: TRBJ2-7
v_gene: TRBV5-1
CDR3aa: ASSLRTSGQGEQY

j_gene: TRBJ1-2
v_gene: TRBV12-3/TRBV12-4
CDR3aa: ASSLDRGKSGYT

j_gene: TRBJ2-1
v_gene: TRBV25-1
CDR3aa: ASSERAATNNEQF

j_gene: TRBJ2-5
v_gene: TRBV5-1
CDR3aa: ASSSGTGGYQETQY

j_gene: TRBJ1-3
v_gene: TRBV6-2/TRBV6-3
CDR3aa: ASRKIPGASGNTIY

j_gene: TRBJ1-6
v_gene: TRBV7-2
CDR3aa: ASSSGPFSYNSPLH

j_gene: TRBJ2-3
v_gene: TRBV18
CDR3aa: ASSPDLVTSGTDTQY

j_gene: TRBJ1-5
v_gene: TRBV7-2
CDR3aa: ASSFYRDSNQPQH

j_gene: TRBJ1-2
v_gene: TRBV7-2
CDR3aa: ASSRGLPRQGIRGYT

j_gene: TRBJ2-3
v_gene: TRBV4-3
CDR3aa: ASSQDRSGGADTQY

j_gene: TRBJ1-2
v_gene: TRBV9
CDR3aa: ASSAGGQARSYT

j_gene: TRBJ1-1
v_gene: TRBV12-3/TRBV12-4
CDR3aa: ASISYIEAF

j_gene: TRBJ2-7
v_gene: TRBV6-2/TRBV6-3
CDR3aa: ASSYSGQGPRGEQY

j_gene: TRBJ2-3
v_gene: TRBV24-1
CDR3aa: AISQGAKDTQY

j_gene: TRBJ2-7
v_gene: TRBV5-1
CDR3aa: ASGKRGPYEQY

j_gene: TRBJ2-5
v_gene: TRBV4-3
CDR3aa: ASSLNHGPTQETQY

j_gene: TRBJ2-7
v_gene: TRBV5-1
CDR3aa: ASSSGQRPLSYEQY

j_gene: TRBJ2-5
v_gene: TRBV9
CDR3aa: ASSPVASGQETQY

j_gene: TRBJ2-1
v_gene: TRBV20-1
CDR3aa: SAAPGTASSYNEQF

j_gene: TRBJ2-2
v_gene: TRBV7-2
CDR3aa: ASSLSRGDTGELF

j_gene: TRBJ2-5
v_gene: TRBV4-1
CDR3aa: ASSSGLADQETQY

j_gene: TRBJ2-3
v_gene: TRBV12-3/TRBV12-4
CDR3aa: ASRPSGRAPDTQY

j_gene: TRBJ2-3
v_gene: TRBV5-1
CDR3aa: ASSSGPSTDTQY

j_gene: TRBJ2-2
v_gene: TRBV5-5
CDR3aa: ASSLVPSTGELF

j_gene: TRBJ2-7
v_gene: TRBV4-2
CDR3aa: ASSQVVAGGRHEQY

j_gene: TRBJ2-2
v_gene: TRBV5-1
CDR3aa: ASSDDRGTAYTGELF